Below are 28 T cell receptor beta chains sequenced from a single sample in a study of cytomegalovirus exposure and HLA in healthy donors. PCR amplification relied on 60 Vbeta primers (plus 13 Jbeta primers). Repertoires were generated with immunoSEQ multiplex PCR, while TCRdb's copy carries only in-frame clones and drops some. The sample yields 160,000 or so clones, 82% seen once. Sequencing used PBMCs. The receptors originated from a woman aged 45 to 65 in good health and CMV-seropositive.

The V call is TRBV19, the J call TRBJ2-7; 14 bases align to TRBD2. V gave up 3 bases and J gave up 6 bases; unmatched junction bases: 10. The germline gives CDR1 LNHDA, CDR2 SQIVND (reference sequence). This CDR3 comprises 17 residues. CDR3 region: CASSIPRLAGGSVEQYF. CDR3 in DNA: TGTGCCAGTAGTATTCCTCGACTAGCGGGGGGGTCTGTCGAGCAGTACTTC.

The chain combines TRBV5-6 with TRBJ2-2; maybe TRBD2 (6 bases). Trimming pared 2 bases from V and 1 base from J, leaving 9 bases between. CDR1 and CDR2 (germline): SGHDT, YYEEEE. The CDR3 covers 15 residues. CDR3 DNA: TGTGCCAGCAGCTTACCAGCGGGGAACACCGGGGAGCTGTTTTTT. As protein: CASSLPAGNTGELFF.

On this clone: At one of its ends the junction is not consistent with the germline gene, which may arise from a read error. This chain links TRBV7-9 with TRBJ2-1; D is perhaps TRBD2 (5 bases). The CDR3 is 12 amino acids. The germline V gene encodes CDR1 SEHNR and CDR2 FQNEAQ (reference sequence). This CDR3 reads CVSSWRVDEQFF. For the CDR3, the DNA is TGTGTCAGCAGCTGGCGGGTCGATGAGCAGTTCTTC.

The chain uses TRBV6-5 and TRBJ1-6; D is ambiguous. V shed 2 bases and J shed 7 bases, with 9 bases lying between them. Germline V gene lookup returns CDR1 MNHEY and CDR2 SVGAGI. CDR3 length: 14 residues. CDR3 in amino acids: CASSYGPSNSPLHF. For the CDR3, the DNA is TGTGCCAGCAGTTACGGCCCATCGAATTCACCCCTCCACTTT.

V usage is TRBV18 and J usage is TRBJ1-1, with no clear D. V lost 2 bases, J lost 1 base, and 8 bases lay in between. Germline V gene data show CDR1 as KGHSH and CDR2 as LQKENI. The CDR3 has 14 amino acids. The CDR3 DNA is TGTGCCAGCTCACCAAGAGCGGAGAACACTGAAGCTTTCTTT. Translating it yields CASSPRAENTEAFF. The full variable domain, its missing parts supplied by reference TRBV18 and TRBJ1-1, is NAGVMQNPRHLVRRRGQEARLRCSPMKGHSHVYWYRQLPEEGLKFMVYLQKENIIDESGMPKERFSAEFPKEGPSILRIQQVVRGDSAAYFCASSPRAENTEAFFGQGTRLTVV.

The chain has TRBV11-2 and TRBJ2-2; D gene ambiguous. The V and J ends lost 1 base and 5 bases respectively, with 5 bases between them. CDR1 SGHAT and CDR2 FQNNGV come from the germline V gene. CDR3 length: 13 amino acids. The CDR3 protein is CASSLVGTGELFF. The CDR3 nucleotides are TGTGCCAGCAGCTTAGTCGGGACCGGGGAGCTGTTTTTT.

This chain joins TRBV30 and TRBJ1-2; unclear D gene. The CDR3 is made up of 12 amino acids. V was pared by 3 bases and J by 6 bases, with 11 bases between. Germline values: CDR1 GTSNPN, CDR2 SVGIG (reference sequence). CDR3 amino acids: CAWSLDVDGYTF. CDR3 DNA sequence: TGTGCCTGGAGCCTCGATGTAGATGGCTACACCTTC.

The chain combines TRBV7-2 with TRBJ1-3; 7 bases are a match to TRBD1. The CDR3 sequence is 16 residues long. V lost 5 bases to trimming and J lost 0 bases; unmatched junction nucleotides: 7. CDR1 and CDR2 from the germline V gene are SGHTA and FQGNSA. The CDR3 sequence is CASSLGTVNSGNTIYF. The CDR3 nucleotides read TGTGCCAGCAGCCTGGGGACAGTGAACTCTGGAAACACCATATATTTT.

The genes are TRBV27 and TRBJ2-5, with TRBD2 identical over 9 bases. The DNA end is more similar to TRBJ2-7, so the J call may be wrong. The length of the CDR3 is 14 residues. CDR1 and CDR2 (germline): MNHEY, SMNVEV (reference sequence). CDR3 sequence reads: CASTGRGGSYEQYF. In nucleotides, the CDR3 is TGTGCCAGCACCGGGCGGGGGGGATCCTACGAGCAGTACTTC.

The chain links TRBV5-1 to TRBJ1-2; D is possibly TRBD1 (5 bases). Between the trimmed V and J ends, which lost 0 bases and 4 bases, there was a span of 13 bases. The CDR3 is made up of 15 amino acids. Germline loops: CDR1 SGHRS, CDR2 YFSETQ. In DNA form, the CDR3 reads TGCGCCAGCAGCTTGGCGCAGGGAGGTACCTATGGCTACACCTTC. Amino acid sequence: CASSLAQGGTYGYTF.

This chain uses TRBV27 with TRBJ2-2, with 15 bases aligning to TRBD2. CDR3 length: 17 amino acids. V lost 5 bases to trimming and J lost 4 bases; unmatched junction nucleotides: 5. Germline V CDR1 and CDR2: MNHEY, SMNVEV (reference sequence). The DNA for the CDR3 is TGTGCCAGCAGTCCGGGACTAGCGGGGGGCCCCACCGGGGAGCTGTTTTTT. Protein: CASSPGLAGGPTGELFF.

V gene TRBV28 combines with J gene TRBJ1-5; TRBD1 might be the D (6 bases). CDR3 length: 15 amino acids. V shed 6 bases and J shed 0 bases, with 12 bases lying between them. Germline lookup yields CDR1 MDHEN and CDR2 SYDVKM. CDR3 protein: CASSRGDTSNQPQHF. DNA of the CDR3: TGTGCCAGCAGCCGGGGGGACACTAGCAATCAGCCCCAGCATTTT.

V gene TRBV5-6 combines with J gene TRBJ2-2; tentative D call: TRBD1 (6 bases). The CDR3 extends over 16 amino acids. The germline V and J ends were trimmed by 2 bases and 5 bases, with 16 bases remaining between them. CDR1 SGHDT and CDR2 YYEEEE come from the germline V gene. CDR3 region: CASSFVGAKITGELFF. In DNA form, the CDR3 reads TGTGCCAGCAGCTTTGTGGGGGCTAAGATTACCGGGGAGCTGTTTTTT.

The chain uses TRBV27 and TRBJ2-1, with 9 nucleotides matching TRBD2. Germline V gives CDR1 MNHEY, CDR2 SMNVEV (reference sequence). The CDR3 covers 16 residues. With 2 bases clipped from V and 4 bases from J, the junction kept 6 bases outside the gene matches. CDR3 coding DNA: TGTGCCAGCAGTTTAATTAAGCGGGGGGTGTACAATGAGCAGTTCTTC. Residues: CASSLIKRGVYNEQFF.

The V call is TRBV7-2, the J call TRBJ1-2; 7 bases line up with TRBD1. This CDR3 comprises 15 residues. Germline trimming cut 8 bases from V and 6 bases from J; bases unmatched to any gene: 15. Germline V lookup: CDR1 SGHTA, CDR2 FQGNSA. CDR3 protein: CASSTRQGAKDGYTF. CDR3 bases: TGTGCCAGCTCAACGAGACAGGGAGCGAAGGATGGCTACACCTTC.

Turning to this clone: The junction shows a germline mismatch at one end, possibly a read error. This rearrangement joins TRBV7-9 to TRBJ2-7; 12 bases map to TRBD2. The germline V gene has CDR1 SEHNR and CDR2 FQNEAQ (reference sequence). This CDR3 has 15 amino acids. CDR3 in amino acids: CSSSSTSGGKYEQYF. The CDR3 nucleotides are TGTTCCAGCAGCTCGACTAGCGGGGGAAAATACGAGCAGTACTTC.

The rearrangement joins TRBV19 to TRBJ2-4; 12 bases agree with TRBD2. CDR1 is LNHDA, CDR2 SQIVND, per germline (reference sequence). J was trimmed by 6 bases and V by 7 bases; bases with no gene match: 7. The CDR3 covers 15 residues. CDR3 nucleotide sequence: TGTGCCAGTAAAGCTAGCGGGGGGGGTACAAACATTCAGTACTTC. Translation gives CASKASGGGTNIQYF.

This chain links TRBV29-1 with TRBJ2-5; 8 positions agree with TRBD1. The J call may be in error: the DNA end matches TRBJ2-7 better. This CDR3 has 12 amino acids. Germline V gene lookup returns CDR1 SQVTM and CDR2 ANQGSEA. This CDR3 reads CSALTGVNEQYF. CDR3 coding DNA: TGCAGCGCCTTGACAGGGGTCAACGAGCAGTACTTC.

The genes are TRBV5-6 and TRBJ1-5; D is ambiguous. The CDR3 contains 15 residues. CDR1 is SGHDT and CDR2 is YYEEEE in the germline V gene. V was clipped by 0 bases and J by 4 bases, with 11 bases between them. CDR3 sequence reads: CASSLGGSLNQPQHF. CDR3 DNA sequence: TGTGCCAGCAGCTTGGGAGGTAGCTTAAATCAGCCCCAGCATTTT.

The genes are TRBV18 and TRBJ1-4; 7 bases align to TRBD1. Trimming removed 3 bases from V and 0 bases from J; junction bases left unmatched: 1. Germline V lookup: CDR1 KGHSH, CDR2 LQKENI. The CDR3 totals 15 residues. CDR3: CASSPGTATNEKLFF. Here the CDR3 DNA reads TGTGCCAGCTCACCCGGGACAGCAACTAATGAAAAACTGTTTTTT.

The CDR3 is CASSEPGRNYGYTF. In DNA form, the CDR3 reads TGTGCCAGCAGTGAACCTGGGCGAAACTATGGCTACACCTTC. The chain recombines TRBV6-5 with TRBJ1-2; D unclear. The CDR3 covers 14 residues. Trimming removed 5 bases from V and 2 bases from J, with 12 bases in between. Per the germline V gene, CDR1 is MNHEY and CDR2 is SVGAGI.

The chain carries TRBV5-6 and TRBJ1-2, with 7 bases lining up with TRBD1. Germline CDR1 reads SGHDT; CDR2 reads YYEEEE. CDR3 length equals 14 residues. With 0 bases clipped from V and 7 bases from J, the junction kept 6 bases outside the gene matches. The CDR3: CASSLGGGKGGYTF. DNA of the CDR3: TGTGCCAGCAGCTTGGGAGGGGGCAAAGGTGGCTACACCTTC.

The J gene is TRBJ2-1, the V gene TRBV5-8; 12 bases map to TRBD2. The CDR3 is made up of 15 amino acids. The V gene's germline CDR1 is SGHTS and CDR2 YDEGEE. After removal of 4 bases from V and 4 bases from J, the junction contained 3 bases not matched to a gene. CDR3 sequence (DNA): TGTGCCAGCAGCGGGGGGACTAGCGGGTACAATGAGCAGTTCTTC. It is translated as CASSGGTSGYNEQFF.

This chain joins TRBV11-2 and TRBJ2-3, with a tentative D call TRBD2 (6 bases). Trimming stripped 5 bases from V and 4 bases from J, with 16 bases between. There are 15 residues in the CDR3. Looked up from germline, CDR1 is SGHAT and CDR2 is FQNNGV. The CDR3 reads CASSHLAGRSDTQYF. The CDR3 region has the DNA TGTGCCAGCAGCCACCTGGCGGGGAGGTCAGATACGCAGTATTTT.

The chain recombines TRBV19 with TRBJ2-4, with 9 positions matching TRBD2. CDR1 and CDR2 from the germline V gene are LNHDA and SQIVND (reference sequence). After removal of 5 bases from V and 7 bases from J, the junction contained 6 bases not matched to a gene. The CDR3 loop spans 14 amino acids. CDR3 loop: CASSHLAGVNIQYF. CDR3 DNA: TGTGCCAGTAGTCATTTAGCGGGGGTGAACATTCAGTACTTC.

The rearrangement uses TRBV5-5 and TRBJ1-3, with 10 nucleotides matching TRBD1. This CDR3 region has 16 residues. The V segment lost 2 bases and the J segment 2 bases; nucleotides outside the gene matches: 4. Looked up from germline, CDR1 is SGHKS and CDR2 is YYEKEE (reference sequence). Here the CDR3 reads CASSFWDRGAGNTIYF. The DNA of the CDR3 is TGTGCCAGCAGCTTCTGGGACAGGGGAGCTGGAAACACCATATATTTT.

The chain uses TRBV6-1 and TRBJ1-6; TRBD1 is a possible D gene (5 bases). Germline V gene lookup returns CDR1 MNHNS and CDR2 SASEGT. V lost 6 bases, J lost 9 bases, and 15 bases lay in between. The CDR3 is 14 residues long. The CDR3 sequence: CASRYHSQGSPLHF. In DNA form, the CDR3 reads TGTGCCAGCAGGTACCATAGTCAGGGTTCACCCCTCCACTTT.

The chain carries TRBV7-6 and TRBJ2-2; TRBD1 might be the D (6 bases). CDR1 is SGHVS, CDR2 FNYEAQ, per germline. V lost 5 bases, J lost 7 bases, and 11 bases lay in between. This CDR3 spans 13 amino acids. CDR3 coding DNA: TGTGCCAGCAGCGGTACAGGGCTCGGGGAGCTGTTTTTT. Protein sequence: CASSGTGLGELFF.